This entry lists 29 T cell receptor beta chains sequenced from one sample in a study of blood T cell repertoires in COVID-19 (dated by TCRdb to the early 2020s). The receptor library was made with the immunoSEQ multiplex PCR assay. TCRdb re-hosts the immuneACCESS table, in-frame sequences only. Its copies lack some clones; in the studies checked, an unresolved V gene accounts for under half of them, and the cause for the rest is not known. The sample records some 300,000 clones, nearly 90% of which are singletons. Together, the top ten hold about a tenth of the sample. Input material: PBMCs or T cells enriched from blood (not recorded which). Source of these receptors: a woman in her 30s who had recovered from COVID-19.

Written as DNA, the CDR3 is TGTGCCAGCGGGGGGAATCAGCCCCAGCATTTT. Amino acids: CASGGNQPQHF. This rearrangement joins TRBV6-5 to TRBJ1-5; possibly TRBD1 for D (5 bases). The length of the CDR3 is 11 residues. The V end lost 8 bases, the J end lost 4 bases, and 6 bases lay between the germline ends. The germline gives CDR1 MNHEY, CDR2 SVGAGI.

The CDR3 is CASRNTGAVYEQYF. CDR3 nucleotides: TGTGCCAGCAGAAATACAGGGGCGGTCTACGAGCAGTACTTC. The genes are TRBV5-5 and TRBJ2-7; 7 nucleotides align to TRBD1. Trimming took 5 bases from V and 3 from J; bases not matched to a gene: 8. CDR1 is SGHKS, CDR2 YYEKEE, per germline (reference sequence). The CDR3 has 14 residues.

The chain couples TRBV19 to TRBJ2-1; 8 nucleotides agree with TRBD1. CDR3 length equals 13 residues. Per the germline V gene, CDR1 is LNHDA and CDR2 is SQIVND (reference sequence). After removal of 5 bases from V and 6 bases from J, the junction contained 3 bases not matched to a gene. Here the CDR3 reads CASSFRGPNEQFF. The CDR3 DNA reads as TGTGCCAGTAGTTTCAGGGGGCCCAATGAGCAGTTCTTC.

V and J are TRBV30 and TRBJ2-7; tentatively, D is TRBD1 (6 bases). With 0 bases removed from V and 2 bases from J, the gap between germline ends came to 14 bases. The CDR3 covers 15 residues. The germline CDR1 and CDR2 sequences are GTSNPN and SVGIG (reference sequence). CDR3 sequence (DNA): TGTGCCTGGAGTGTGGGGGCAGCCGCGGCCTACGAGCAGTACTTC. Translated: CAWSVGAAAAYEQYF.

The chain joins TRBV27 to TRBJ1-5, with D hard to call. Germline CDR1 and CDR2: MNHEY and SMNVEV (reference sequence). The ends were cut back, 1 base at V and 2 bases at J, with 12 bases in the middle. This CDR3 is 16 amino acids long. CDR3 bases: TGTGCCAGCAGTTTATTGGCGGTCTTGGGCAATCAGCCCCAGCATTTT. It specifies CASSLLAVLGNQPQHF.

The chain combines TRBV9 with TRBJ2-7, with D perhaps matching TRBD1 (6 bases). Germline V gives CDR1 SGDLS, CDR2 YYNGEE. The V end lost 3 bases, the J end lost 11 bases, and 15 bases lay between the germline ends. The CDR3 extends over 12 amino acids. In DNA, the CDR3 is TGTGCCAGCAGCGCAGGGGTTGGGCCGGAGTACTTC. Translation gives CASSAGVGPEYF. Based on the CDR3 plus reference TRBV9 and TRBJ2-7, the full variable domain is DSGVTQTPKHLITATGQRVTLRCSPRSGDLSVYWYQQSLDQGLQFLIQYYNGEERAKGNILERFSAQQFPDLHSELNLSSLELGDSALYFCASSAGVGPEYFGPGTRLTVT.

V gene TRBV7-9 combines with J gene TRBJ2-3; 9 nucleotides align to TRBD1. Losses at the gene ends were 3 bases for V and 14 bases for J; bases not matched to a gene: 6. There are 12 residues in the CDR3. The germline CDR1 and CDR2 sequences are SEHNR and FQNEAQ (reference sequence). Here the CDR3 reads CASSFGQGLAYF. DNA of the CDR3: TGTGCCAGCAGCTTTGGACAGGGGTTGGCGTATTTT.

The chain has TRBV5-6 and TRBJ2-1, with TRBD2 identical over 9 bases. V shed 1 base and J 4 bases; nucleotides not matched to a gene: 6. CDR1 is SGHDT, CDR2 YYEEEE, per germline. The CDR3 covers 16 residues. The DNA of the CDR3 is TGTGCCAGCAGCTTGACGGGACTAGCAATGTACAATGAGCAGTTCTTC. It is translated as CASSLTGLAMYNEQFF.

This rearrangement joins TRBV6-4 to TRBJ2-3; D might be TRBD2 (6 bases). CDR3 size: 19 residues. Trimming removed 0 bases from V and 2 bases from J, with 21 bases in between. CDR1 is MRHNA, CDR2 SNTAGT, per germline. The CDR3 DNA reads TGTGCCAGCAGTGACTCGAGTTTAGAGTCGGGAGTGGTCACAGATACGCAGTATTTT. Its protein product is CASSDSSLESGVVTDTQYF.

The chain carries TRBV6-1 and TRBJ1-6; a weak D match, TRBD1 (6 bases). V was shortened by 1 base and J by 10 bases, with 23 bases between the two germline ends. Germline CDR1 MNHNS, CDR2 SASEGT. The CDR3 loop spans 18 amino acids. The CDR3 protein is CASSEEAPSGAWLSPLHF. CDR3 DNA sequence: TGTGCCAGCAGTGAAGAAGCCCCTTCAGGGGCTTGGCTATCACCCCTCCACTTT.

The chain combines TRBV28 with TRBJ1-1; 10 nucleotides align to TRBD1. J gave up 8 bases and V 6 bases, and 9 bases lay outside the gene matches. This CDR3 spans 14 amino acids. CDR1 MDHEN and CDR2 SYDVKM come from the germline V gene. The CDR3 sequence is CASSSAGTGEEAFF. The CDR3 coding sequence is TGTGCCAGCAGCTCGGCCGGGACAGGGGAAGAAGCTTTCTTT.

The V call is TRBV21-1, the J call TRBJ1-1; the table calls TRBD1, which could not be checked here. TRBV21-1 is shown as a pseudogene. This CDR3 has 18 residues. The CDR3, as DNA: TGTGCCAGCAGCAAAGGCCGAAAGGGGTTTTTTGCGGCCGCTGAAGCTTTCTTT. Translated: CASSKGRKGFFAAAEAFF.

The sample holds one count of this clone. This sequence joins TRBV2 and TRBJ1-1; D possibly corresponds to TRBD1 (6 bases). V was clipped by 4 bases and J by 1 base, with 13 bases between them. The CDR3 loop spans 15 amino acids. Per the germline V gene, CDR1 is SNHLY and CDR2 is FYNNEI. The CDR3 loop is CASSARQAQNTEAFF. The DNA of the CDR3 is TGTGCCAGCAGTGCCAGACAGGCTCAGAACACTGAAGCTTTCTTT. Full variable domain (rest looked up from reference TRBV2 and TRBJ1-1): EPEVTQTPSHQVTQMGQEVILRCVPISNHLYFYWYRQILGQKVEFLVSFYNNEISEKSEIFDDQFSVERPDGSNFTLKIRSTKLEDSAMYFCASSARQAQNTEAFFGQGTRLTVV.

The CDR3 spells CASSLSSVQPQHF. As DNA, the CDR3 is TGTGCCAGCAGTTTAAGTTCGGTCCAGCCCCAGCATTTT. The V and J genes are TRBV28 and TRBJ1-5, with D unclear. The germline V gene has CDR1 MDHEN and CDR2 SYDVKM. V was shortened by 2 bases and J by 7 bases, with 9 bases between the two germline ends. This CDR3 has 13 residues.

V and J are TRBV4-1 and TRBJ2-3; 11 nucleotides align to TRBD2. J was trimmed by 4 bases and V by 8 bases; bases with no gene match: 17. This CDR3 has 18 residues. Germline values: CDR1 MGHRA, CDR2 YSYEKL. The CDR3 here is CASGGHVGSGRAADTQYF. CDR3 nucleotides: TGCGCCAGCGGAGGCCACGTGGGTAGCGGGAGGGCCGCAGATACGCAGTATTTT.

This clone showed up just a few times. This chain joins TRBV7-9 and TRBJ1-1; no definite D call. Germline-derived CDR1 and CDR2 are SEHNR and FQNEAQ (reference sequence). Deletions cut 5 bases from V and 5 bases from J, with 9 bases between. This CDR3 has 12 residues. In DNA, the CDR3 is TGTGCCAGCAGCCCAGGCTGGACTGAAGCTTTCTTT. Translated, it gives CASSPGWTEAFF.

The chain recombines TRBV19 with TRBJ2-2; 7 nucleotides match TRBD2. Germline loops: CDR1 LNHDA, CDR2 SQIVND (reference sequence). This CDR3 spans 15 amino acids. V lost 10 bases, J lost 5 bases, and 13 bases stayed unmatched. The CDR3 is CATRLAVFGTGELFF. The CDR3 DNA sequence: TGTGCCACCCGACTAGCAGTTTTCGGAACCGGGGAGCTGTTTTTT.

The chain carries TRBV29-1 and TRBJ2-7, with TRBD2 matching 14 bases. Germline V gives CDR1 SQVTM, CDR2 ANQGSEA. With V trimmed by 6 bases and J by 4 bases, 8 bases remained unmatched. The CDR3 totals 15 residues. CDR3 nucleotides: TGCAGCGTAGTGACCGGGACTAGCGGGAGATACGAGCAGTACTTC. This gives the protein CSVVTGTSGRYEQYF.

This chain joins TRBV30 and TRBJ1-5; D gene ambiguous. V lost 0 bases and J lost 4, with 4 bases in between. This CDR3 is built from 12 residues. The V gene's germline CDR1 is GTSNPN and CDR2 SVGIG (reference sequence). The CDR3 sequence is CAWSVYNQPQHF. CDR3 sequence (DNA): TGTGCCTGGAGTGTATATAATCAGCCCCAGCATTTT.

CDR3 protein: CASSSRGNINSPLHF. CDR3 coding DNA: TGTGCCAGCAGTTCCCGGGGGAACATTAATTCACCCCTCCACTTT. The chain uses TRBV27 and TRBJ1-6; weak D call: TRBD1 (5 bases). CDR1 and CDR2 from the germline V gene are MNHEY and SMNVEV (reference sequence). The CDR3 sequence is 15 residues long. V was trimmed by 4 bases and J by 6 bases, leaving 13 bases between them.

The chain couples TRBV7-3 to TRBJ1-2, with D unresolved. V lost 5 bases, J lost 0 bases, and 16 bases lay in between. The germline gives CDR1 SGHTA, CDR2 FQGTGA. This CDR3 is 16 amino acids long. The CDR3 bases are TGTGCCAGCAGCCCCGAACCCCGAGCTTCTAACTATGGCTACACCTTC. Its translation: CASSPEPRASNYGYTF.

This sequence joins TRBV4-1 and TRBJ2-2; D uncertain. This CDR3 has 14 residues. Trimming removed 0 bases from V and 7 bases from J, with 9 bases in between. The germline CDR1 and CDR2 sequences are MGHRA and YSYEKL. CDR3 amino acids: CASSQDNAYGELFF. CDR3 bases: TGCGCCAGCAGCCAAGATAACGCGTACGGGGAGCTGTTTTTT.

The chain couples TRBV9 to TRBJ2-5; possibly TRBD1 for D (7 bases). From germline, CDR1 is SGDLS and CDR2 YYNGEE. Trimming pared 1 base from V and 1 base from J, leaving 17 bases between. The CDR3 contains 17 residues. The DNA for the CDR3 is TGTGCCAGCAGCGTACAGGCCGGGGGACAGCCCCAAGAGACCCAGTACTTC. This translates into CASSVQAGGQPQETQYF.

This clone was counted a few times. This sequence joins TRBV28 and TRBJ2-6; no clear D. Germline CDR1 and CDR2: MDHEN and SYDVKM. V was trimmed by 3 bases and J by 0 bases, leaving 12 bases between them. This CDR3 is built from 17 residues. The CDR3 spells CASSFGGAFSGANVLTF. For the CDR3, the DNA is TGTGCCAGCAGTTTTGGCGGTGCCTTCTCTGGGGCCAACGTCCTGACTTTC.

The chain carries TRBV19 and TRBJ1-2; tentatively, D is TRBD1 (5 bases). The CDR3 totals 15 residues. Germline V gene data show CDR1 as LNHDA and CDR2 as SQIVND (reference sequence). Between the trimmed V and J ends, which lost 5 bases and 4 bases, there was a span of 17 bases. CDR3 nucleotide sequence: TGTGCCAGTAGTGAATCGCGGGGGAACCCCTATGGCTACACCTTC. Translation: CASSESRGNPYGYTF.

The chain couples TRBV7-2 to TRBJ1-4, with TRBD1 matching over 11 bases. The CDR3 is 13 amino acids. After removal of 6 bases from V and 8 bases from J, the junction contained 2 bases not matched to a gene. CDR1 is SGHTA and CDR2 is FQGNSA in the germline V gene. The chain's CDR3 is CASRGQGEEKLFF. The CDR3 DNA reads as TGTGCCAGCAGGGGACAGGGGGAGGAAAAACTGTTTTTT. The full variable domain, in which reference TRBV7-2 and TRBJ1-4 provide the parts outside the CDR3, is GAGVSQSPSNKVTEKGKDVELRCDPISGHTALYWYRQSLGQGLEFLIYFQGNSAPDKSGLPSDRFSAERTGGSVSTLTIQRTQQEDSAVYLCASRGQGEEKLFFGSGTQLSVL.

V is TRBV9 and J is TRBJ2-7, with TRBD2 identical over 8 bases. Germline CDR1 reads SGDLS; CDR2 reads YYNGEE. V gave up 0 bases and J gave up 6 bases; unmatched junction bases: 8. The CDR3 loop spans 15 amino acids. CDR3 amino acids: CASSVVPGGPREQYF. The DNA of the CDR3 is TGTGCCAGCAGCGTAGTCCCGGGAGGGCCCCGCGAGCAGTACTTC.

The CDR3 bases are TGTGCCAGCAGCCGCGGGTGGGACAGCTATGGCTACACCTTC. It translates to CASSRGWDSYGYTF. The chain carries TRBV5-6 and TRBJ1-2; 7 bases are a match to TRBD1. This CDR3 comprises 14 residues. The V gene's germline CDR1 is SGHDT and CDR2 YYEEEE. V was pared by 4 bases and J by 4 bases, with 7 bases of the junction left unmatched.

The chain recombines TRBV6-5 with TRBJ1-5; tentatively, D is TRBD1 (6 bases). This CDR3 spans 15 amino acids. The V end was cut by 0 bases, the J end by 3 bases, with 9 bases between. Germline loops: CDR1 MNHEY, CDR2 SVGAGI. The CDR3 bases are TGTGCCAGCAGTTACTCGACAGGACTCAATCAGCCCCAGCATTTT. It is translated as CASSYSTGLNQPQHF.